The 8 T cell receptor beta chains in this list originate from one sample, sequenced in a study of cytomegalovirus exposure and HLA in healthy donors. PCR primers comprised 60 Vbeta and 13 Jbeta primers. The table came from immunoSEQ multiplex PCR; TCRdb's copy has only in-frame clones and leaves some out. In the table there are over 95,000 clones, 65% to 80% of which are singletons. The sequenced material came from PBMCs. Receptors originate from a female donor in good health and CMV-seronegative.

The V and J genes are TRBV18 and TRBJ2-2, with TRBD2 identical over 7 bases. The CDR3 has 16 residues. Trimming cost V 3 bases and J 2 bases; bases outside gene matches: 6. Germline-derived CDR1 and CDR2 are KGHSH and LQKENI. The DNA of the CDR3 is TGTGCCAGCTCACCCGAGACTAGCCAAAACACCGGGGAGCTGTTTTTT. Encoded protein: CASSPETSQNTGELFF.

The chain combines TRBV9 with TRBJ1-4; D is undetermined. Germline V gene lookup returns CDR1 SGDLS and CDR2 YYNGEE. The V gene lost 0 bases and the J gene lost 1 base, with 4 bases spanning the gap. The CDR3 contains 14 residues. The CDR3 bases are TGTGCCAGCAGCGTAGGTCAAACTAATGAAAAACTGTTTTTT. It translates to CASSVGQTNEKLFF.

The sample holds a few counts of this clone. The chain couples TRBV4-1 to TRBJ1-4, with D perhaps matching TRBD1 (6 bases). Trimming left V 0 bases short and J 7 bases short, with 21 bases between. The CDR3 totals 18 residues. Germline V CDR1 and CDR2: MGHRA, YSYEKL. This CDR3 reads CASSQDPGGAEAFEKLFF. DNA for the CDR3: TGCGCCAGCAGCCAAGATCCCGGGGGGGCTGAAGCATTTGAAAAACTGTTTTTT.

The CDR3 here is CASSSGTSGGYEQYF. The CDR3 coding sequence is TGTGCCAGCAGCTCTGGGACTAGCGGGGGCTACGAGCAGTACTTC. The chain is built from TRBV7-9 and TRBJ2-7; 14 bases are shared with TRBD2. CDR1 is SEHNR and CDR2 is FQNEAQ in the germline V gene (reference sequence). The CDR3 is 15 residues long. Trimming at V came to 4 bases and at J to 3 bases, leaving 2 bases not matched to a gene.

The rearrangement links TRBV27 to TRBJ2-7; 9 nucleotides line up with TRBD1. V was pared by 6 bases and J by 5 bases, with 20 bases of the junction left unmatched. This CDR3 contains 18 residues. Per the germline V gene, CDR1 is MNHEY and CDR2 is SMNVEV (reference sequence). In DNA form, the CDR3 reads TGTGCCAGCAGAAAAGACAGGGGGACAGGGTCCTGGGCGAACGAGCAGTACTTC. Its translation is CASRKDRGTGSWANEQYF.

This chain connects TRBV10-1 to TRBJ1-2; D unclear. The CDR3 runs 13 residues. The germline V gene has CDR1 WNHNN and CDR2 SYGVQD (reference sequence). Trimming removed 4 bases from V and 2 bases from J, with 8 bases in between. As DNA, the CDR3 is TGCGCCAGCAGTGTCAGCGGAAACTATGGCTACACCTTC. This sequence encodes CASSVSGNYGYTF.

V and J are TRBV5-4 and TRBJ2-1; no reliable D call. Trimming stripped 4 bases from V and 6 bases from J, with 5 bases between. Germline lookup yields CDR1 SGHNT and CDR2 YYREEE (reference sequence). The CDR3 length is 11 residues. CDR3 protein: CASSTTNEQFF. The CDR3 DNA follows: TGTGCCAGCAGCACTACCAATGAGCAGTTCTTC. The variable domain in full, with the rest retrieved from reference TRBV5-4 and TRBJ2-1, is ETGVTQSPTHLIKTRGQQVTLRCSSQSGHNTVSWYQQALGQGPQFIFQYYREEENGRGNFPPRFSGLQFPNYSSELNVNALELDDSALYLCASSTTNEQFFGPGTRLTVL.

V and J are TRBV11-2 and TRBJ2-2; 8 nucleotides match TRBD2. V shed 1 base and J 4 bases; nucleotides not matched to a gene: 2. This CDR3 contains 15 residues. Germline assignment: CDR1 SGHAT and CDR2 FQNNGV. The CDR3 region is CASSLAGGPTGELFF. In DNA, the CDR3 is TGTGCCAGCAGCTTAGCGGGGGGGCCCACCGGGGAGCTGTTTTTT.